The 22 T cell receptor beta chains below come from one sample, sequenced in a study of shared clonotypes between healthy human individuals. This table comes from immunoSEQ multiplex PCR, and its TCRdb copy is limited to in-frame clones, with some not included. The sample records over 850,000 clones, roughly 74% being singletons. The sequenced sample consisted of memory CD4+ T cells from PBMCs. Regarding subset: CD45RA-negative fraction. The receptors shown here come from a man aged 18-30 years in good health. Some clones in this sample may be carry-over from other donors' samples.

This clone turned up a few times. CDR3 DNA sequence: TGTGCCAGCAGCTCCATAGACCGAGGGTTGGAGACCCAGTACTTC. This codes for CASSSIDRGLETQYF. V is TRBV11-1 and J is TRBJ2-5, with D possibly TRBD2 on 5 matching bases. Trimming pared 4 bases from V and 5 bases from J, leaving 17 bases between. Per the germline V gene, CDR1 is SGHAT and CDR2 is FQDESV (reference sequence). The CDR3 totals 15 residues.

The chain couples TRBV2 to TRBJ2-3; 14 bases align to TRBD2. Germline CDR1 reads SNHLY; CDR2 reads FYNNEI. J lost 4 bases, V lost 8 bases, and 8 bases had no gene match. CDR3 length equals 16 residues. CDR3 coding DNA: TGTGCCAGCGGGGGACTAGCGGGAGAAAGGGCAGATACGCAGTATTTT. Encoded protein: CASGGLAGERADTQYF.

Concerning this clone: The identical CDR3 is also encoded by other nucleotide sequences in the sample. This chain connects TRBV20-1 to TRBJ1-1; D call uncertain. This CDR3 region has 11 residues. With 0 bases removed from V and 1 base from J, the gap between germline ends came to 0 bases. Per germline, CDR1 DFQATT and CDR2 SNEGSKA (reference sequence). The CDR3: CSARENTEAFF. As DNA, the CDR3 is TGCAGTGCTAGAGAGAACACTGAAGCTTTCTTT.

This clone was detected only once. V is TRBV7-9 and J is TRBJ2-3, with TRBD2 matching 13 bases. CDR1 and CDR2 (germline): SEHNR, FQNEAQ (reference sequence). The CDR3 spans 16 residues. V was pared by 3 bases and J by 1 base, with 1 base of the junction left unmatched. CDR3 sequence: CASSFTSGRGTDTQYF. CDR3 coding DNA: TGTGCCAGCAGCTTCACTAGCGGGAGGGGCACAGATACGCAGTATTTT. The whole variable domain, filled in from reference TRBV7-9 and TRBJ2-3, reads DTGVSQNPRHKITKRGQNVTFRCDPISEHNRLYWYRQTLGQGPEFLTYFQNEAQLEKSRLLSDRFSAERPKGSFSTLEIQRTEQGDSAMYLCASSFTSGRGTDTQYFGPGTRLTVL.

This clone was observed a few times. The rearrangement uses TRBV25-1 and TRBJ2-3; D may correspond to TRBD1 or TRBD2 (5 bases each). V gave up 0 bases and J gave up 4 bases, with 11 bases separating them. The CDR3 sequence is 15 residues long. CDR1 is MGHDK, CDR2 SYGVNS, per germline. CDR3 region: CASSEYFGTADTQYF. CDR3 coding DNA: TGTGCCAGCAGTGAATATTTCGGGACGGCAGATACGCAGTATTTT. The variable domain in full, completed from reference TRBV25-1 and TRBJ2-3, reads EADIYQTPRYLVIGTGKKITLECSQTMGHDKMYWYQQDPGMELHLIHYSYGVNSTEKGDLSSESTVSRIRTEHFPLTLESARPSHTSQYLCASSEYFGTADTQYFGPGTRLTVL.

This clone was recorded a few times. The rearrangement uses TRBV7-2 and TRBJ2-7; 10 bases agree with TRBD2. There are 16 residues in the CDR3. Per germline, CDR1 SGHTA and CDR2 FQGNSA. With 1 base clipped from V and 4 bases from J, the junction kept 7 bases outside the gene matches. CDR3 in amino acids: CASSLGGTSAGYEQYF. The CDR3 bases are TGTGCCAGCAGCTTAGGGGGGACTAGCGCAGGGTACGAGCAGTACTTC.

The V gene is TRBV9, the J gene TRBJ1-3; a weak D match, TRBD1 (6 bases). CDR1 SGDLS and CDR2 YYNGEE come from the germline V gene. The CDR3 length is 14 residues. The germline V and J ends were trimmed by 4 bases and 4 bases, with 12 bases remaining between them. The DNA of the CDR3 is TGTGCCAGCAGCACAGGGTTTGCCGGAAACACCATATATTTT. Translating it yields CASSTGFAGNTIYF.

The rearrangement uses TRBV28 and TRBJ2-1; the D gene could be TRBD1 or TRBD2 (5 bases each). The CDR3 consists of 13 residues. Germline V gene sequence: CDR1 MDHEN, CDR2 SYDVKM. V lost 5 bases, J lost 8 bases, and 13 bases lay in between. DNA for the CDR3: TGTGCCAGCAGTCGGGGCGGACGGGATGAGCAGTTCTTC. Translated: CASSRGGRDEQFF. Variable domain in full (rest from reference TRBV28 and TRBJ2-1): DVKVTQSSRYLVKRTGEKVFLECVQDMDHENMFWYRQDPGLGLRLIYFSYDVKMKEKGDIPEGYSVSREKKERFSLILESASTNQTSMYLCASSRGGRDEQFFGPGTRLTVL.

This chain joins TRBV11-3 and TRBJ2-2; D might be TRBD1 (6 bases). V shed 8 bases and J shed 3 bases, with 19 bases lying between them. Germline V gene lookup returns CDR1 SGHNT and CDR2 YENEEA. This CDR3 contains 16 residues. The CDR3 DNA reads TGTGCCAGCCGTCTTATCCAGGACAGATACACCGGGGAGCTGTTTTTT. Its translation is CASRLIQDRYTGELFF.

The chain couples TRBV2 to TRBJ2-5; D gene ambiguous. Trimming cost V 6 bases and J 0 bases, with 11 bases left between them. Germline CDR1 is SNHLY and CDR2 is FYNNEI. The CDR3 loop spans 14 amino acids. CDR3 nucleotide sequence: TGTGCCAGCAGCAATACAGAGTACCAAGAGACCCAGTACTTC. This translates into CASSNTEYQETQYF.

The chain is built from TRBV30 and TRBJ1-4, with D maybe TRBD1 (5 bases). The germline V gene has CDR1 GTSNPN and CDR2 SVGIG (reference sequence). This CDR3 is 14 amino acids long. With 5 bases removed from V and 4 bases from J, the gap between germline ends came to 14 bases. The DNA for the CDR3 is TGTGCCTGGGGGACCGGGACGGGTAATGAAAAACTGTTTTTT. Protein sequence: CAWGTGTGNEKLFF.

The chain links TRBV7-3 to TRBJ1-5, with a weak D call TRBD1 (5 bases). Germline V gives CDR1 SGHTA, CDR2 FQGTGA. This CDR3 has 15 amino acids. Trimming stripped 5 bases from V and 2 bases from J, with 13 bases between. CDR3 sequence (DNA): TGTGCCAGCAGCCCAACATCGGGGGGCAATCAGCCCCAGCATTTT. Translating it yields CASSPTSGGNQPQHF.

This clone has just one count. V usage is TRBV10-1 and J usage is TRBJ1-3, with TRBD1 matching over 7 bases. This CDR3 has 13 amino acids. With V trimmed by 6 bases and J by 2 bases, 1 base remained unmatched. Germline V CDR1 and CDR2: WNHNN, SYGVQD (reference sequence). The CDR3 DNA is TGCGCCAGCAGCGGGACAGCTGGAAACACCATATATTTT. Amino acid sequence: CASSGTAGNTIYF.

The rearrangement uses TRBV11-1 and TRBJ2-2; TRBD1 aligns across 7 bases. The CDR3 covers 14 residues. The trim removed 5 bases at V and 2 bases at J, leaving 2 bases unmatched. Germline V gene sequence: CDR1 SGHAT, CDR2 FQDESV (reference sequence). CDR3 in amino acids: CASSRDSNTGELFF. CDR3 nucleotide sequence: TGTGCCAGCAGCCGGGACAGCAACACCGGGGAGCTGTTTTTT.

A remark on this clone: A single base separates this from a much larger clone, so it may be a read error. This chain connects TRBV13 to TRBJ1-5; 11 positions agree with TRBD1. The CDR3 length is 16 residues. Germline-derived CDR1 and CDR2 are PRHDT and FYEKMQ (reference sequence). CDR3 region: CVSSLGRGQGVQPQHF. Written as DNA, the CDR3 is TGTGTCAGCAGCTTAGGCCGGGGACAGGGGGTTCAGCCCCAGCATTTT.

This clone was observed a single time. The chain has TRBV9 and TRBJ1-3; tentative D call: TRBD1 (6 bases). From germline, CDR1 is SGDLS and CDR2 YYNGEE. Trimming pared 4 bases from V and 4 bases from J, leaving 15 bases between. This CDR3 spans 15 amino acids. CDR3 nucleotides: TGTGCCAGCAGCACTACAGGGTTTTCGGGAAACACCATATATTTT. The encoded protein is CASSTTGFSGNTIYF.

The chain is built from TRBV9 and TRBJ1-3, with a tentative D call TRBD1 (5 bases). The CDR3 is made up of 14 amino acids. Between the trimmed V and J ends, which lost 7 bases and 0 bases, there was a span of 11 bases. Germline V gene data show CDR1 as SGDLS and CDR2 as YYNGEE. In DNA form, the CDR3 reads TGTGCCAGCGGGACCCCCGCCTCTGGAAACACCATATATTTT. Amino acid sequence: CASGTPASGNTIYF.

The gene calls are TRBV15 and TRBJ1-2; the match to TRBD1 covers 9 bases. Germline assignment: CDR1 LNHNV and CDR2 YYDKDF (reference sequence). The V gene end was trimmed by 5 bases and the J gene end by 0 bases; junction bases not matched to a gene: 7. The CDR3 runs to 16 residues. This CDR3 reads CATSRDRVSSNYGYTF. CDR3 nucleotide sequence: TGTGCCACCAGCCGGGACAGGGTATCTTCTAACTATGGCTACACCTTC.

V is TRBV19 and J is TRBJ2-1; 12 positions match TRBD2. Looked up from germline, CDR1 is LNHDA and CDR2 is SQIVND (reference sequence). Trimming cost V 5 bases and J 7 bases; bases outside gene matches: 9. This CDR3 has 16 residues. DNA for the CDR3: TGTGCCAGTAGTGCCCAACTAGCGGGAGGTTGGAATGAGCAGTTCTTC. This gives the protein CASSAQLAGGWNEQFF. Full variable domain (outside the CDR3, taken from reference TRBV19 and TRBJ2-1): DGGITQSPKYLFRKEGQNVTLSCEQNLNHDAMYWYRQDPGQGLRLIYYSQIVNDFQKGDIAEGYSVSREKKESFPLTVTSAQKNPTAFYLCASSAQLAGGWNEQFFGPGTRLTVL.

As to this clone: A much bigger clone sits one base away, suggesting this may be a read error. The rearrangement joins TRBV9 to TRBJ2-1; 11 nucleotides align to TRBD1. This CDR3 region has 14 residues. Losses at the gene ends were 4 bases for V and 6 bases for J; bases not matched to a gene: 3. Germline CDR1 SGDLS, CDR2 YYNGEE. This CDR3 is CASSLGTGGNEQFF. In DNA, the CDR3 is TGTGCCAGCAGCTTGGGGACAGGGGGCAATGAGCAGTTCTTC.

The V and J genes are TRBV2 and TRBJ2-1; 12 positions agree with TRBD1. Trimming at V came to 6 bases and at J to 5 bases, leaving 5 bases not matched to a gene. Germline assignment: CDR1 SNHLY and CDR2 FYNNEI. The CDR3 sequence is 15 residues long. CDR3 DNA sequence: TGTGCCAGCAGAGTCGGGACAGGGGGCCACAATGAGCAGTTCTTC. As protein: CASRVGTGGHNEQFF.

This chain links TRBV29-1 with TRBJ2-1; possibly TRBD1 or TRBD2 for D (5 bases each). Trimming pared 3 bases from V and 8 bases from J, leaving 14 bases between. The CDR3 has 13 residues. Germline V gene sequence: CDR1 SQVTM, CDR2 ANQGSEA. CDR3 nucleotide sequence: TGCAGCGTTGAGGGGCTAGCCGGTTATGAGCAGTTCTTC. It specifies CSVEGLAGYEQFF.